These T cell receptor beta chains were read from a single sample in a study of cytomegalovirus exposure and HLA in healthy donors. The protocol was immunoSEQ multiplex PCR, while the TCRdb copy is restricted to in-frame clones and leaves out a portion. In the table there are roughly 200,000 clones, about 9% of which are singletons. Sequencing input: PBMCs. The receptors were gathered from a woman under 40 in good health and CMV-seropositive. Each CDR3 is given with its conserved first and last residue. The D gene is left open where the match is weak. The listing skips clone size in some rows; elsewhere it reads once, few, many or a size class.

CDR3 DNA: TGTGCCAGCAGCCAAGAACGGGACAGCCCCTACGAGCAGTACTTC
CDR3 protein: CASSQERDSPYEQYF
J gene: TRBJ2-7
D gene: TRBD1
clone size: few
V gene: TRBV4-2

CDR3 DNA: TGTGCCAGTAGTATGCAGGCGGGGCTCCTTGAAGCTTTCTTT
CDR3 protein: CASSMQAGLLEAFF
J gene: TRBJ1-1
D gene: .
clone size: .
V gene: TRBV19

CDR3 DNA: TGCGCCAGCAGTGTTTGGCAGATCACAGATACGCAGTATTTT
CDR3 protein: CASSVWQITDTQYF
J gene: TRBJ2-3
D gene: .
clone size: few
V gene: TRBV10-1

CDR3 DNA: TGTGCCAGCAGCCCCGACAGCTCCTATGGCTACACCTTC
CDR3 protein: CASSPDSSYGYTF
J gene: TRBJ1-2
D gene: .
clone size: few
V gene: TRBV7-9

CDR3 DNA: TGCGCCAGCGCTACAGGGTCGGGGGCCAACGTCCTGACTTTC
CDR3 protein: CASATGSGANVLTF
J gene: TRBJ2-6
D gene: .
clone size: few
V gene: TRBV5-1

CDR3 DNA: TGTGCCAGCTCACCCGCGGGAGGGAGGACTGAAGCTTTCTTT
CDR3 protein: CASSPAGGRTEAFF
J gene: TRBJ1-1
D gene: .
clone size: .
V gene: TRBV18

CDR3 DNA: TGTGCCATCAGGATGGGGAGTTCTCAGCCCCAGCATTTT
CDR3 protein: CAIRMGSSQPQHF
J gene: TRBJ1-5
D gene: .
clone size: .
V gene: TRBV10-3

CDR3 DNA: TGCAGCGTTGGGGGGGGCAGCATGAACACTGAAGCTTTCTTT
CDR3 protein: CSVGGGSMNTEAFF
J gene: TRBJ1-1
D gene: .
clone size: .
V gene: TRBV29-1

CDR3 DNA: TGCGCCAGCAGCCAGGCTAGCGGGAGTTACGAGCAGTACTTC
CDR3 protein: CASSQASGSYEQYF
J gene: TRBJ2-7
D gene: TRBD2
clone size: few
V gene: TRBV4-1

CDR3 DNA: TGTGCCAGCACCCTGCGGGGTGGTGAAAAACTGTTTTTT
CDR3 protein: CASTLRGGEKLFF
J gene: TRBJ1-4
D gene: .
clone size: .
V gene: TRBV6-5

CDR3 DNA: TGTGCCAGCAGTTTATCCGGCGGGAGTCTCTACGAGCAGTACTTC
CDR3 protein: CASSLSGGSLYEQYF
J gene: TRBJ2-7
D gene: TRBD2
clone size: .
V gene: TRBV27

CDR3 DNA: TGTGCCAGTAGTATCGGGAGGCAGAACACTGAAGCTTTCTTT
CDR3 protein: CASSIGRQNTEAFF
J gene: TRBJ1-1
D gene: .
clone size: few
V gene: TRBV19

CDR3 DNA: TGTGCCAGCCCTGTGGGGTTGGCGGGAGAGATAGATACGCAGTATTTT
CDR3 protein: CASPVGLAGEIDTQYF
J gene: TRBJ2-3
D gene: TRBD2
clone size: .
V gene: TRBV2

CDR3 DNA: TGTGCCATCAAGGCGGGAGTTACAGATACGCAGTATTTT
CDR3 protein: CAIKAGVTDTQYF
J gene: TRBJ2-3
D gene: TRBD2
clone size: .
V gene: TRBV2

CDR3 DNA: TGCGCCAGCACCCGTTCTACCTCTTACGGGACAGATACGCAGTATTTT
CDR3 protein: CASTRSTSYGTDTQYF
J gene: TRBJ2-3
D gene: .
clone size: .
V gene: TRBV4-1

CDR3 DNA: TGTGCCACCAGCAGGAAACAGGGGAACACTGAAGCTTTCTTT
CDR3 protein: CATSRKQGNTEAFF
J gene: TRBJ1-1
D gene: .
clone size: .
V gene: TRBV15

CDR3 DNA: TGCAGCGTTCTTCCCATAACTAGCGGGAGGGCCAATGAGCAGTTCTTC
CDR3 protein: CSVLPITSGRANEQFF
J gene: TRBJ2-1
D gene: TRBD2
clone size: few
V gene: TRBV29-1

CDR3 DNA: TGTGCCAGCGGGGGCTCCGCGAACACCGGGGAGCTGTTTTTT
CDR3 protein: CASGGSANTGELFF
J gene: TRBJ2-2
D gene: .
clone size: few
V gene: TRBV9

CDR3 DNA: TGTGCCAGAAGCACCGGTGAAGATACGCAGTATTTT
CDR3 protein: CARSTGEDTQYF
J gene: TRBJ2-3
D gene: .
clone size: .
V gene: TRBV7-6

CDR3 DNA: TGTGCCAGCAGCGGACAGGGGGCAATAGATACGCAGTATTTT
CDR3 protein: CASSGQGAIDTQYF
J gene: TRBJ2-3
D gene: TRBD1
clone size: few
V gene: TRBV2

CDR3 DNA: TGTGCCAGTAGTCCACCGGACAGGGGAGTACCTGGGGCCAACGTCCTGACTTTC
CDR3 protein: CASSPPDRGVPGANVLTF
J gene: TRBJ2-6
D gene: TRBD1
clone size: .
V gene: TRBV19

CDR3 DNA: TGTGCCAGCAGCCCCGGGCCAAACCAGGGGGAGCAGTACTTC
CDR3 protein: CASSPGPNQGEQYF
J gene: TRBJ2-7
D gene: .
clone size: .
V gene: TRBV7-9

CDR3 DNA: TGTGCCAGCACCGGACAGGGAGGCAATCAGCCCCAGCATTTT
CDR3 protein: CASTGQGGNQPQHF
J gene: TRBJ1-5
D gene: TRBD1
clone size: .
V gene: TRBV2

CDR3 DNA: TGTGCCAGCAGCTTCTCCCAGGGGACAGGCCTCCAAGAGACCCAGTACTTC
CDR3 protein: CASSFSQGTGLQETQYF
J gene: TRBJ2-5
D gene: TRBD1
clone size: few
V gene: TRBV7-9

CDR3 DNA: TGTGCCTGGAGCCACAGGCCTACCAACTATGGCTACACCTTC
CDR3 protein: CAWSHRPTNYGYTF
J gene: TRBJ1-2
D gene: .
clone size: few
V gene: TRBV30

CDR3 DNA: TGCGCCAGCACCCCATTGGCGGGGAACACCGGGGAGCTGTTTTTT
CDR3 protein: CASTPLAGNTGELFF
J gene: TRBJ2-2
D gene: .
clone size: .
V gene: TRBV5-1

CDR3 DNA: TGTGCCAGCAGCTCGCCCCGGGAGTTCCCCTACAATGAGCAGTTCTTC
CDR3 protein: CASSSPREFPYNEQFF
J gene: TRBJ2-1
D gene: .
clone size: .
V gene: TRBV13

CDR3 DNA: TGCAGCGTTTCCAGGGAAAGCAATCAGCCCCAGCATTTT
CDR3 protein: CSVSRESNQPQHF
J gene: TRBJ1-5
D gene: .
clone size: .
V gene: TRBV29-1

CDR3 DNA: TGTGCCAGCAGCTTCCGGACTAGCGGGACCATGAATGAGCAGTTCTTC
CDR3 protein: CASSFRTSGTMNEQFF
J gene: TRBJ2-1
D gene: TRBD2
clone size: .
V gene: TRBV7-6

CDR3 DNA: TGTGCCACCAGCAGAGATGGGACAGTCAATGAAAAACTGTTTTTT
CDR3 protein: CATSRDGTVNEKLFF
J gene: TRBJ1-4
D gene: TRBD1
clone size: .
V gene: TRBV15

CDR3 DNA: TGTGCCAGCAGCTTAATACCCGGCAGCGGAGGAGGGCCCTATGGCTACACCTTC
CDR3 protein: CASSLIPGSGGGPYGYTF
J gene: TRBJ1-2
D gene: .
clone size: .
V gene: TRBV11-2

CDR3 DNA: TGTGCCAGCAGCCGCGAGCAGTACTTC
CDR3 protein: CASSREQYF
J gene: TRBJ2-7
D gene: .
clone size: .
V gene: TRBV13

CDR3 DNA: TGTGCCAGCAGTCCGGGGAGGGCTCAGCCCCAGCATTTT
CDR3 protein: CASSPGRAQPQHF
J gene: TRBJ1-5
D gene: .
clone size: .
V gene: TRBV27

CDR3 DNA: TGTGCCAGCAGTGAACTAGGACTAGCACGGTACAATGAGCAGTTCTTC
CDR3 protein: CASSELGLARYNEQFF
J gene: TRBJ2-1
D gene: TRBD2
clone size: .
V gene: TRBV25-1

CDR3 DNA: TGTGCCAGCAGCTTAACGTCTGCTAGCGGGAACTACGAGCAGTACTTC
CDR3 protein: CASSLTSASGNYEQYF
J gene: TRBJ2-7
D gene: TRBD2
clone size: .
V gene: TRBV7-3

CDR3 DNA: TGTGCAAGTCGCTTAGTACAAGGACTAGCGAGAGAGAATGAGCAGTTCTTC
CDR3 protein: CASRLVQGLARENEQFF
J gene: TRBJ2-1
D gene: .
clone size: few
V gene: TRBV12-2

CDR3 DNA: TGTGCCAGCAGGGGCGGACAGGGACCAAACTATGGCTACACCTTC
CDR3 protein: CASRGGQGPNYGYTF
J gene: TRBJ1-2
D gene: TRBD1
clone size: .
V gene: TRBV6-1

CDR3 DNA: TGTGCCAGCAGTTTCAGCGTCCCCACTGAAGCTTTCTTT
CDR3 protein: CASSFSVPTEAFF
J gene: TRBJ1-1
D gene: .
clone size: .
V gene: TRBV7-6

CDR3 DNA: TGTGCCAGTGTTCGCGGTCAGCTCTACGAGCAGTACTTC
CDR3 protein: CASVRGQLYEQYF
J gene: TRBJ2-7
D gene: .
clone size: few
V gene: TRBV2

CDR3 DNA: TGTGCCAGCACCCCGGGACTGCTCACAGATACGCAGTATTTT
CDR3 protein: CASTPGLLTDTQYF
J gene: TRBJ2-3
D gene: .
clone size: few
V gene: TRBV6-5